The 29 T cell receptor beta chains below all came from one sample that was sequenced in a study of T cells in Graves' hyperthyroidism and ophthalmopathy. The TCR beta CDR3 regions underwent amplification using RNA transcripts as the source. First-round RT-PCR with HTBI primers amplified the TCR CDR3 region. TCRdb called the multiplex PCR reads again in MiXCR, with one record for every CDR3 protein. The data contain about half a million distinct CDR3 sequences, more than 15% of them singletons. The sample comprised blood. These receptors were taken from a woman aged 25 to 39 with Graves' ophthalmopathy.

This clonotype was picked up a small number of times. The rearrangement links TRBV15 to TRBJ1-1; D is perhaps TRBD1 (5 bases). Germline CDR1 and CDR2: LNHNV and YYDKDF (reference sequence). The germline V and J ends were trimmed by 4 bases and 10 bases, with 19 bases remaining between them. The CDR3 consists of 14 residues. As DNA, the CDR3 is TGTGCCACCAGCATTGGGACCATATTCAGCGGAGCTTTCTTT. It specifies CATSIGTIFSGAFF. The variable domain in full, with the rest retrieved from reference TRBV15 and TRBJ1-1, is DAMVIQNPRYQVTQFGKPVTLSCSQTLNHNVMYWYQQKSSQAPKLLFHYYDKDFNNEADTPDNFQSRRPNTSFCFLDIRSPGLGDTAMYLCATSIGTIFSGAFFGQGTRLTVV.

This clonotype showed up just a few times. This chain joins TRBV6-5 and TRBJ2-2; 11 bases map to TRBD2. Losses at the gene ends were 2 bases for V and 1 base for J; bases not matched to a gene: 12. The CDR3 runs 20 residues. Germline assignment: CDR1 MNHEY and CDR2 SVGAGI. The CDR3 here is CASSYAGVSGRGVNTGELFF. The CDR3 bases are TGTGCCAGCAGTTACGCTGGGGTTAGCGGGAGGGGTGTGAACACCGGGGAGCTGTTTTTT.

This clonotype was seen repeatedly, ten times or more. This sequence joins TRBV3-1 and TRBJ1-5; no clear D gene. The CDR3 has 13 amino acids. The germline gives CDR1 LGHDT, CDR2 YNNKEL (reference sequence). The germline V and J ends were trimmed by 2 bases and 7 bases, with 9 bases remaining between them. DNA of the CDR3: TGTGCCAGCAGCCAACGGATGGAACAGCCCCAGCATTTT. It is translated as CASSQRMEQPQHF.

This clonotype has more than one count but fewer than ten. This rearrangement joins TRBV4-3 to TRBJ2-1; a weak D match, TRBD1 (5 bases). This CDR3 region has 16 residues. The V end was cut by 0 bases, the J end by 6 bases, with 15 bases between. Germline CDR1 and CDR2: LGHNA and YSLEER. The chain's CDR3 is CASSQDNQGTANEQFF. As DNA, the CDR3 is TGCGCCAGCAGCCAAGATAACCAGGGAACGGCCAATGAGCAGTTCTTC.

CDR3 region: CASSLPVRNEQFF. The CDR3 region has the DNA TGTGCCAGCAGCTTACCGGTTAGAAATGAGCAGTTCTTC. The chain recombines TRBV7-2 with TRBJ2-1; D is unresolved. Germline values: CDR1 SGHTA, CDR2 FQGNSA. This CDR3 is built from 13 residues. Deletions cut 2 bases from V and 7 bases from J, with 9 bases between.

The chain employs TRBV5-6 and TRBJ2-2; 12 nucleotides align to TRBD2. J was trimmed by 8 bases and V by 4 bases; bases with no gene match: 9. Looked up from germline, CDR1 is SGHDT and CDR2 is YYEEEE. The CDR3 extends over 16 amino acids. The CDR3, as DNA: TGTGCCAGCAGCCCCCGACTAGCGGGAGCTCGTGGGGAGCTGTTTTTT. Its protein product is CASSPRLAGARGELFF.

This clonotype was recorded many times. The chain carries TRBV20-1 and TRBJ2-5; the match to TRBD1 covers 8 bases. Unmatched junction bases numbered 9, after V lost 2 bases and J lost 4 bases. Germline assignment: CDR1 DFQATT and CDR2 SNEGSKA (reference sequence). This CDR3 is 15 amino acids long. The CDR3 DNA follows: TGCAGTGCTAGAAGGCAGGGGGCGATATTAGAGACCCAGTACTTC. It is translated as CSARRQGAILETQYF.

This clonotype was observed a few times. CDR3 in amino acids: CASSYRSSGPFPEQYF. The CDR3 nucleotides are TGTGCCAGCAGTTACCGGTCTAGCGGGCCGTTTCCGGAGCAGTACTTC. The rearrangement links TRBV6-2 or TRBV6-3 to TRBJ2-7, with 8 nucleotides matching TRBD2. Per germline, CDR1 MNHEY and CDR2 SVGEGT. V shed 2 bases and J 7 bases; nucleotides not matched to a gene: 13. The CDR3 runs 16 residues.

This clonotype was recorded once. This chain links TRBV28 with TRBJ2-7; 7 bases align to TRBD1. CDR3 length: 15 residues. V lost 2 bases and J lost 2; bases outside the gene matches: 6. Germline CDR1 reads MDHEN; CDR2 reads SYDVKM. The CDR3: CASSLLTGPTYEQYF. The DNA of the CDR3 is TGTGCCAGCAGTTTACTGACAGGGCCCACCTACGAGCAGTACTTC.

This sequence joins TRBV9 and TRBJ2-4; D could derive from TRBD1 or TRBD2 (6 bases each). V shed 0 bases and J shed 8 bases, with 15 bases lying between them. This CDR3 has 15 residues. Germline loops: CDR1 SGDLS, CDR2 YYNGEE. CDR3 protein: CASSVGGASSYIQYF. The CDR3, as DNA: TGTGCCAGCAGCGTAGGGGGGGCTAGCAGCTACATTCAGTACTTC. Supplemented by reference TRBV9 and TRBJ2-4, the full variable domain reads DSGVTQTPKHLITATGQRVTLRCSPRSGDLSVYWYQQSLDQGLQFLIQYYNGEERAKGNILERFSAQQFPDLHSELNLSSLELGDSALYFCASSVGGASSYIQYFGAGTRLSVL.

This clonotype was counted at least ten times. The chain has TRBV7-9 and TRBJ2-5, with 9 bases aligning to TRBD2. Germline loops: CDR1 SEHNR, CDR2 FQNEAQ (reference sequence). J was trimmed by 2 bases and V by 2 bases; bases with no gene match: 3. The CDR3 runs 15 residues. The CDR3 DNA follows: TGTGCCAGCAGCTTACCAGCGGGGGGACAAGAGACCCAGTACTTC. Translation gives CASSLPAGGQETQYF.

The genes are TRBV20-1 and TRBJ2-7, with TRBD2 matching 7 bases. V dropped 1 base and J dropped 3; count of bases not matched to a gene: 3. Germline loops: CDR1 DFQATT, CDR2 SNEGSKA (reference sequence). CDR3 length equals 13 residues. This CDR3 is CSARGERDYEQYF. The CDR3 region has the DNA TGCAGTGCTAGAGGAGAGCGGGACTACGAGCAGTACTTC.

This clonotype was counted only a few times. The chain is built from TRBV15 and TRBJ2-3; D is ambiguous. Germline V gene data show CDR1 as LNHNV and CDR2 as YYDKDF (reference sequence). There are 12 residues in the CDR3. The V gene lost 5 bases and the J gene lost 6 bases, with 9 bases spanning the gap. Written as DNA, the CDR3 is TGTGCCACCAGCTCGGTCGGGGATACGCAGTATTTT. Amino acids: CATSSVGDTQYF.

V is TRBV20-1 and J is TRBJ2-2, with a weak D call TRBD1 (6 bases). Looked up from germline, CDR1 is DFQATT and CDR2 is SNEGSKA (reference sequence). CDR3 length: 13 residues. V dropped 7 bases and J dropped 7 bases, with 16 bases sitting between them. CDR3 nucleotide sequence: TGCAGTGTTGGCCTCCCGGGACACGGGGAGCTGTTTTTT. Its protein product is CSVGLPGHGELFF.

This clonotype was seen many times. The chain couples TRBV20-1 to TRBJ2-3, with 7 bases fitting TRBD2. Unmatched junction bases numbered 3, after V lost 5 bases and J lost 4 bases. CDR1 is DFQATT, CDR2 SNEGSKA, per germline (reference sequence). The CDR3 loop spans 12 amino acids. The CDR3 sequence: CSAGTTADTQYF. CDR3 coding DNA: TGCAGTGCTGGGACTACTGCAGATACGCAGTATTTT.

CDR3 bases: TGTGCCAGTAAAACCCCTCCGGGGACTAGCGGCTACGAGCAGTACTTC. It translates to CASKTPPGTSGYEQYF. This sequence joins TRBV6-1 and TRBJ2-7; 11 bases agree with TRBD2. V shed 9 bases, J shed 3 bases, and the junction held 13 bases outside the gene matches. The CDR3 consists of 16 residues. Germline loops: CDR1 MNHNS, CDR2 SASEGT.

This chain connects TRBV6-2 or TRBV6-3 to TRBJ2-1; D possibly corresponds to TRBD1 (6 bases). The CDR3 extends over 14 amino acids. In germline, CDR1 is MNHEY, CDR2 SVGEGT. The germline V and J ends were trimmed by 7 bases and 6 bases, with 16 bases remaining between them. The CDR3 coding sequence is TGTGCCAGCAAACTCCGGACAGCTACCAATGAGCAGTTCTTC. This sequence encodes CASKLRTATNEQFF.

This clonotype was seen more than once but under ten times. The chain recombines TRBV7-2 with TRBJ2-5; a possible D gene is TRBD1 (5 bases). Germline V gives CDR1 SGHTA, CDR2 FQGNSA. The length of the CDR3 is 14 residues. Trimming pared 1 base from V and 6 bases from J, leaving 12 bases between. The CDR3 spells CASSLGAGRQTQYF. For the CDR3, the DNA is TGTGCCAGCAGCTTAGGAGCAGGGCGACAGACCCAGTACTTC.

This clonotype was recorded many times. J is TRBJ2-7 and V is TRBV5-1; D not certain. V lost 1 base and J 1 base, leaving 12 bases between the germline ends. The germline gives CDR1 SGHRS, CDR2 YFSETQ. The CDR3 is made up of 15 amino acids. The CDR3 protein is CASSLLSSLSYEQYF. CDR3 in DNA: TGCGCCAGCAGCTTGCTGAGTAGTTTATCCTACGAGCAGTACTTC.

This clonotype has ten or more counts. This chain joins TRBV12-3 or TRBV12-4 and TRBJ1-5; D is possibly TRBD1 (6 bases). CDR3 size: 17 residues. V lost 1 base and J lost 0, with 13 bases in between. The CDR3 DNA reads as TGTGCCAGCAGTTTAGATTTAGGGGGGACTAGCAATCAGCCCCAGCATTTT. Its translation is CASSLDLGGTSNQPQHF.

The sample holds many counts of this clonotype. This chain links TRBV7-2 with TRBJ2-1, with TRBD2 matching over 9 bases. CDR1 and CDR2 (germline): SGHTA, FQGNSA. CDR3 length: 15 amino acids. With 2 bases clipped from V and 8 bases from J, the junction kept 7 bases outside the gene matches. CDR3 sequence (DNA): TGTGCCAGCAGCTTAACGGGACTAGCTTCCCATGAGCAGTTCTTC. Protein: CASSLTGLASHEQFF.

This clonotype has just a few counts. This rearrangement joins TRBV20-1 to TRBJ2-3; 12 nucleotides match TRBD1. The CDR3 covers 17 residues. The V and J ends lost 6 bases and 2 bases, in that order; junction bases with no gene match: 12. CDR1 is DFQATT, CDR2 SNEGSKA, per germline (reference sequence). DNA for the CDR3: TGCAGTGCCCCCAGCTGGGGACAGGGGGCGGACACAGATACGCAGTATTTT. Protein product: CSAPSWGQGADTDTQYF.

The gene calls are TRBV29-1 and TRBJ2-1; 7 bases align to TRBD2. CDR1 is SQVTM, CDR2 ANQGSEA, per germline. CDR3 length equals 13 residues. V gave up 3 bases and J gave up 5 bases; unmatched junction bases: 4. The CDR3 region is CSVDREGHNEQFF. In DNA, the CDR3 is TGCAGCGTTGACAGGGAGGGACACAATGAGCAGTTCTTC.

This clonotype was detected ten times or more. V is TRBV27 and J is TRBJ2-7, with D hard to call. CDR1 and CDR2 from the germline V gene are MNHEY and SMNVEV (reference sequence). V lost 5 bases, J lost 0 bases, and 11 bases lay in between. The CDR3 is made up of 14 amino acids. The DNA for the CDR3 is TGTGCCAGCAGTCATGGGTCTAACTCCTACGAGCAGTACTTC. This gives the protein CASSHGSNSYEQYF.

This chain connects TRBV18 to TRBJ1-6; 7 positions match TRBD1. V dropped 2 bases and J dropped 1; count of bases not matched to a gene: 8. CDR1 and CDR2 (germline): KGHSH, LQKENI. The CDR3 spans 18 residues. The CDR3 bases are TGTGCCAGCTCACCATACGACAGGGTCCTATCCTATAATTCACCCCTCCACTTT. Translated: CASSPYDRVLSYNSPLHF.

The rearrangement uses TRBV4-1 and TRBJ2-1; D gene uncertain. V lost 3 bases, J lost 7 bases, and 7 bases lay in between. Per the germline V gene, CDR1 is MGHRA and CDR2 is YSYEKL. The CDR3 is made up of 12 amino acids. The CDR3 loop reads CASSHSSNEQFF. CDR3 sequence (DNA): TGCGCCAGCAGCCATTCGTCTAATGAGCAGTTCTTC.

The CDR3 reads CASSPFTANTEAFF. The CDR3 DNA follows: TGTGCCAGCAGCCCTTTTACAGCGAACACTGAAGCTTTCTTT. The J gene is TRBJ1-1, the V gene TRBV6-1; D not certain. The CDR3 is made up of 14 amino acids. Germline V CDR1 and CDR2: MNHNS, SASEGT. The V gene lost 6 bases and the J gene lost 1 base, with 12 bases spanning the gap.

The sample holds one count of this clonotype. A much larger clone lies one base from this, so it may be a read error. Lacking the conserved final phenylalanine or tryptophan, this CDR3 likely reflects a read error. For the CDR3, the DNA is TGTGCCAGCAGCTTAGGCACTCCCAGCTCCTACAATGAGCAGTTCTCC. Amino acids: CASSLGTPSSYNEQFS. The J gene is TRBJ2-1, the V gene TRBV7-6; D gene ambiguous. The germline CDR1 and CDR2 sequences are SGHVS and FNYEAQ. This CDR3 comprises 16 residues. V was trimmed by 1 base and J by 0 bases, leaving 10 bases between them.

This clonotype turned up a few times. The V and J genes are TRBV5-1 and TRBJ2-6, with unresolved D. Trimming stripped 2 bases from V and 2 bases from J, with 8 bases between. Germline V gene sequence: CDR1 SGHRS, CDR2 YFSETQ. This CDR3 comprises 15 residues. The CDR3 region has the DNA TGCGCCAGCAGCTTCAGAAAAGCTGGGGCCAACGTCCTGACTTTC. Translation: CASSFRKAGANVLTF.